This T cell receptor beta chain is drawn from a study of blood T cells in healthy people across ages. Overall study results and limits: A strong correlation between TCR beta diversity and naive T cell percentage was seen. Not knowing donor CMV status may have confounded expanded clonotype changes.

PCR was performed a second time for about 7 to 12 cycles using a sample-barcoded 5' primer and a J-beta primer mix. All cDNA molecules were each tagged by a template-switch adaptor with 12 random nucleotides. TCRdb used MiXCR to reprocess the 5' RACE reads, holding one entry per CDR3 protein. The repertoire includes under 1 million distinct CDR3 sequences, approximately 48% of them detected once, and approximately 20% sits in the top ten. Details on this clonotype: Its antigen is not known.

The clonotype comes from a man aged 55 to 70 in good health. The sample comprised blood.

CDR3 protein: CASSQSGRTETQYF. CDR3 bases: TGCGCCAGCAGCCAAAGCGGCAGGACGGAGACCCAGTACTTC. The chain couples TRBV4-3 to TRBJ2-5, with D perhaps TRBD2 (5 bases). This CDR3 spans 14 amino acids. Germline values: CDR1 LGHNA, CDR2 YSLEER. Trimming removed 2 bases at V and 5 bases at J, with 12 bases between.